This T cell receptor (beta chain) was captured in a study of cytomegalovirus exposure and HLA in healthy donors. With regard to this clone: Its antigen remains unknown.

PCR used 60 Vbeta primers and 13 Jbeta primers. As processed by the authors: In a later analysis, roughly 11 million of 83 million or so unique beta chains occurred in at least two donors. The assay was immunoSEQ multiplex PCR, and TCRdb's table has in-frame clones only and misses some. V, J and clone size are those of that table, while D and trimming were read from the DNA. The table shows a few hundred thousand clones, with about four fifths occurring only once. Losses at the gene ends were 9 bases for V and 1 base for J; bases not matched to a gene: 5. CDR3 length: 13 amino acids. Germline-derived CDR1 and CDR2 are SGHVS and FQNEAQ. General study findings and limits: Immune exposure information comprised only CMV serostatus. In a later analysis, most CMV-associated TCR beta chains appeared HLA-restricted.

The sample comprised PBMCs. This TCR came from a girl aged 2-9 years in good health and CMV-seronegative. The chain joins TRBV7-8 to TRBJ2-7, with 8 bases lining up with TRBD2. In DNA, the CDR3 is TGTGCCAGTGGGGGACTAGATTCCTACGAGCAGTACTTC. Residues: CASGGLDSYEQYF.